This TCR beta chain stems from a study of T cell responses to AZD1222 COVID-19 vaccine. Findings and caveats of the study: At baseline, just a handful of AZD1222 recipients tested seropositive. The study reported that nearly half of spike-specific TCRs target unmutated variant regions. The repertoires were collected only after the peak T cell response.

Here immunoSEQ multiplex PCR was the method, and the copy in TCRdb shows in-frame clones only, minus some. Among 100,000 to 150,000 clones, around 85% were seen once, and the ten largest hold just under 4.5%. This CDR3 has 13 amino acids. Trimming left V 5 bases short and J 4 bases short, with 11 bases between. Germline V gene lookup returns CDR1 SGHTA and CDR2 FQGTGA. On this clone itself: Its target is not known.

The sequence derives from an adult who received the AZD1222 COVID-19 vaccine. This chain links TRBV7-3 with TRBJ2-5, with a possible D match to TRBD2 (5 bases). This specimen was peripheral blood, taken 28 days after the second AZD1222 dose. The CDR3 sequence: CASSPGSSETQYF. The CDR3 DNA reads TGTGCCAGCAGCCCTGGGAGTTCAGAGACCCAGTACTTC.